The entry below gives a single T cell receptor (beta chain) sequence along with its context. The data derive from a study of blood T cell repertoires in COVID-19. Study at large: The United States, Italy and Spain provided the acute and convalescent COVID-19 samples.

Self-reported history from a screening survey and questionnaire set each donor's cohort. Symptom resolution, clearance, or two negative PCRs marked donors in Cohort 3 as recovered. Authors' analysis steps: Reference gene primer amplification yielded estimated nucleated cell counts. Method: immunoSEQ multiplex PCR; TCRdb's copy keeps in-frame clones and lacks some. The V and J calls and clone size are taken from that table; D and trimming were inferred from the DNA. The repertoire holds over 150,000 clones, with roughly 83% as singletons. V was pared by 6 bases and J by 5 bases, with 14 bases of the junction left unmatched. The CDR3 extends over 17 amino acids.

This sequence originates from a woman in her twenties or thirties who had recovered from COVID-19. Sequencing used PBMCs or T cells enriched from blood (not recorded which). This chain uses TRBV23-1 with TRBJ2-1; TRBD1 agrees at 9 bases. TRBV23-1 is noted as an ORF with a role that remains uncertain. This CDR3 is CASRVGKDRGEDNEQFF. The DNA of the CDR3 is TGCGCCAGCAGGGTAGGGAAGGACAGGGGAGAGGACAATGAGCAGTTCTTC.